Detailed here is one T cell receptor (beta chain). Source study methods: Estimation of nucleated cell counts relied on the amplification of reference gene primers. Measured with immunoSEQ multiplex PCR; TCRdb has only the in-frame clones, and not every one. Clonal size and the V and J genes are those of that table, whereas D and trimming came from the DNA. The sample records about 53,000 clones, around 86% being singletons. These data originate in a study of blood T cell repertoires in COVID-19. Study-wide background: Whether acute or convalescent, the COVID-19 samples came from the United States, Italy and Spain. Sample material is recorded as cDNA or gDNA derived from T cells, B-cell-depleted T cells, or PBMCs.

CDR1 and CDR2 (germline): LNHDA, SQIVND (reference sequence). V lost 5 bases and J 1 base, leaving 9 bases between the germline ends. The CDR3 covers 14 residues. The rearrangement uses TRBV19 and TRBJ1-5, with D perhaps matching TRBD1 (6 bases). The sequencing input was peripheral blood. The receptor comes from an elderly man with acute or convalescent COVID-19. The CDR3 loop reads CASSVGQSNQPQHF. CDR3 coding DNA: TGTGCCAGTAGTGTCGGACAGAGCAATCAGCCCCAGCATTTT.